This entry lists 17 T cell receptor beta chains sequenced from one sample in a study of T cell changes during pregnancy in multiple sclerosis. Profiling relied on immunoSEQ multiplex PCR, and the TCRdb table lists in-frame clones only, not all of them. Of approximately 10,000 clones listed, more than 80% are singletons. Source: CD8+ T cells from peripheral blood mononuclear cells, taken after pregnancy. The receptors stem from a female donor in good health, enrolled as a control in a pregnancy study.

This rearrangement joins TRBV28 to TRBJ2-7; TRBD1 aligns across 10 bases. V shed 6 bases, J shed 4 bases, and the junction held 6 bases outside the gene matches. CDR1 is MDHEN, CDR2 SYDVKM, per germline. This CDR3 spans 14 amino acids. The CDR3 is CASRAGTGVYEQYF. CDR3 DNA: TGTGCCAGCAGAGCCGGGACAGGGGTGTACGAGCAGTACTTC.

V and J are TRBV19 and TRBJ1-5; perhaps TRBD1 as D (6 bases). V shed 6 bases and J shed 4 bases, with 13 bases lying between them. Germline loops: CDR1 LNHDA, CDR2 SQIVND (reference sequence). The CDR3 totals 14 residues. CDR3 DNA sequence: TGTGCCAGTAGAACAGTAACAGGGAATCAGCCCCAGCATTTT. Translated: CASRTVTGNQPQHF. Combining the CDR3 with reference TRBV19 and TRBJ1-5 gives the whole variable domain DGGITQSPKYLFRKEGQNVTLSCEQNLNHDAMYWYRQDPGQGLRLIYYSQIVNDFQKGDIAEGYSVSREKKESFPLTVTSAQKNPTAFYLCASRTVTGNQPQHFGDGTRLSIL.

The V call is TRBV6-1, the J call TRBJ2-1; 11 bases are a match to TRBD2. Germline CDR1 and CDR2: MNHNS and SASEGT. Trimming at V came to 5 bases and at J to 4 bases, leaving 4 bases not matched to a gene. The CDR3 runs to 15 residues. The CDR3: CASSQTSGDYNEQFF. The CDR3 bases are TGTGCCAGCAGTCAGACTAGCGGGGATTACAATGAGCAGTTCTTC.

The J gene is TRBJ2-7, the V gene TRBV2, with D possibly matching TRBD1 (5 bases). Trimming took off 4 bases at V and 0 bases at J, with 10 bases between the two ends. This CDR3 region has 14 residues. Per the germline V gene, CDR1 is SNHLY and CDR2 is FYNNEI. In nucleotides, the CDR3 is TGTGCCAGCAGTGTACGACAGCGCTCCTACGAGCAGTACTTC. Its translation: CASSVRQRSYEQYF. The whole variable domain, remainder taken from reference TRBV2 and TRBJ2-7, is EPEVTQTPSHQVTQMGQEVILRCVPISNHLYFYWYRQILGQKVEFLVSFYNNEISEKSEIFDDQFSVERPDGSNFTLKIRSTKLEDSAMYFCASSVRQRSYEQYFGPGTRLTVT.

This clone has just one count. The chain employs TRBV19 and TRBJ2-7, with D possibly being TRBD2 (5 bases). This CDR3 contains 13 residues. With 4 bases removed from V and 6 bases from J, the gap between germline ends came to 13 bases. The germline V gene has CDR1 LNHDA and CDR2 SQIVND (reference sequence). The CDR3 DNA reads TGTGCCAGTAGTAACGGGGTCGGCGTCGAGCAGTACTTC. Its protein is CASSNGVGVEQYF.

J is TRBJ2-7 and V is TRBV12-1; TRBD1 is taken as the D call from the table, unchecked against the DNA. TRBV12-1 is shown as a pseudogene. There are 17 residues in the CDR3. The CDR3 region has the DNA TGTGCCAGCAGGGGTCGGCACCCGGGGACAGTCTCCTACGAGCAGTACTTC. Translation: CASRGRHPGTVSYEQYF.

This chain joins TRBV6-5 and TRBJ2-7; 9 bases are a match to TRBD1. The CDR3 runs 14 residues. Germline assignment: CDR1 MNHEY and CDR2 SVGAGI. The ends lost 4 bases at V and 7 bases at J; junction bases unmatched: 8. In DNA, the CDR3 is TGTGCCAGCAGTTTGGACAGGGGCAGTCGGGAGCAGTACTTC. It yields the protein CASSLDRGSREQYF.

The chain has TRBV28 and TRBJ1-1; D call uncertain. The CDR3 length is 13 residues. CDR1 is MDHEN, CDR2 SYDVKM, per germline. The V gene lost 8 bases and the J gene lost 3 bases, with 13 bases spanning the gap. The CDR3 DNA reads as TGTGCCAGCCATAAACCCCGGGACACTGAAGCTTTCTTT. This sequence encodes CASHKPRDTEAFF.

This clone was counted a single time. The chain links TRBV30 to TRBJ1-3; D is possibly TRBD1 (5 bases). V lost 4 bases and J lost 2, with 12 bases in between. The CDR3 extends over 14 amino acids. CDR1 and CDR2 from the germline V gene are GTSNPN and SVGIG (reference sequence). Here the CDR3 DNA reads TGTGCCTGGACGCAGGGTGTAGCTGGAAACACCATATATTTT. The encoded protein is CAWTQGVAGNTIYF.

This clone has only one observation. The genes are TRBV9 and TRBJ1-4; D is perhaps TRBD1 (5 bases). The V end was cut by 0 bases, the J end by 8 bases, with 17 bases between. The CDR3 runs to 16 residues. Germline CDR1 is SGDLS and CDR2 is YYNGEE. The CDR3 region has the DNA TGTGCCAGCAGCGTAGGAGGGGCCCCGGGAGGGGAAAAACTGTTTTTT. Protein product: CASSVGGAPGGEKLFF.

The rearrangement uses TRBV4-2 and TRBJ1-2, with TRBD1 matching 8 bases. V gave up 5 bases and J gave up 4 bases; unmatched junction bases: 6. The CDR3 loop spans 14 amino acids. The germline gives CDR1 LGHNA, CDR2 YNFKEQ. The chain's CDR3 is CASSLGQAVYGYTF. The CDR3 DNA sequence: TGTGCCAGCAGCTTGGGACAGGCTGTCTATGGCTACACCTTC.

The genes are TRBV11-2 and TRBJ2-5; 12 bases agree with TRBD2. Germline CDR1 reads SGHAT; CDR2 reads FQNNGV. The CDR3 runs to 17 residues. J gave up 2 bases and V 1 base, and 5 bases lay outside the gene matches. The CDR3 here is CASSLVGLAGGQETQYF. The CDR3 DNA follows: TGTGCCAGCAGCTTAGTCGGGCTAGCGGGAGGGCAAGAGACCCAGTACTTC.

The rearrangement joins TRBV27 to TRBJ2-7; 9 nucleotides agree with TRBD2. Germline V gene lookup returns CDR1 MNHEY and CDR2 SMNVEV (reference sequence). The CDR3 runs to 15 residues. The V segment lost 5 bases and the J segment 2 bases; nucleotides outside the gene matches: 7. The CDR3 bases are TGTGCCAGCAGTCCGGTGACTAGCGGCACCTACGAGCAGTACTTC. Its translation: CASSPVTSGTYEQYF.

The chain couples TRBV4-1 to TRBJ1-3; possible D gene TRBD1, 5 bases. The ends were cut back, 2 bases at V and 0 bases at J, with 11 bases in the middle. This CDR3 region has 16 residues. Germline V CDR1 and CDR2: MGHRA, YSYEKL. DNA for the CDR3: TGCGCCAGCAGCCAACAGCCCAGGGACTCTGGAAACACCATATATTTT. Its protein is CASSQQPRDSGNTIYF.

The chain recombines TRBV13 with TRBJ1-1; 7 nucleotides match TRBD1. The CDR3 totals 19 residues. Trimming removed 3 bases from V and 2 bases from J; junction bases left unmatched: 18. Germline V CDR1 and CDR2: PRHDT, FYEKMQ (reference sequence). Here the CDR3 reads CASSFLLLIPGQANTEAFF. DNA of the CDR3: TGTGCCAGCAGCTTTCTCCTCCTGATTCCCGGACAGGCCAACACTGAAGCTTTCTTT.

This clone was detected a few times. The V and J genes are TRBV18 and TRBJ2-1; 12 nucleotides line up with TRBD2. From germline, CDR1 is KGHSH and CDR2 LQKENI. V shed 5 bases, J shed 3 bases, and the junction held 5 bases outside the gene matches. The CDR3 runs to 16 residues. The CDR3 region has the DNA TGTGCCAGCTCATATCTAGCGGGGGGGCGCTACAATGAGCAGTTCTTC. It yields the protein CASSYLAGGRYNEQFF.

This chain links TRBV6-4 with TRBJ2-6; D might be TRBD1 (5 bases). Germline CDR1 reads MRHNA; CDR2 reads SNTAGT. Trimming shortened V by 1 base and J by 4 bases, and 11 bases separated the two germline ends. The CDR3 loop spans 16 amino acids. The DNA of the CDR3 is TGTGCCAGCAGTGACTATAGACAGACGGGGGCCAACGTCCTGACTTTC. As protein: CASSDYRQTGANVLTF.